These 15 T cell receptor beta chains share one sample of origin, sequenced in a study of T cell therapy after organ transplantation. Some clones are missing from TCRdb's copy, which holds only in-frame ones; the method was immunoSEQ multiplex PCR. The profile covers about 20,000 clones, with 65% to 85% appearing a single time and just over 35% taken by the ten largest. Which antigens these TCRs recognize remains unknown. Sample time point: 20-29 weeks after completion of therapy. Sequencing was performed on CD8+ T cells from blood, taken after autologous CMV-specific T cell therapy. The receptors stem from a human patient who had received a solid organ transplant and had CMV disease. Some T cells may originate from the graft donor.

V gene TRBV9 combines with J gene TRBJ2-3, with 7 bases aligning to TRBD1. Germline trimming cut 2 bases from V and 1 base from J; bases unmatched to any gene: 13. The CDR3 consists of 18 residues. From germline, CDR1 is SGDLS and CDR2 YYNGEE. The CDR3 spells CASSVSRTGTTGTDTQYF. CDR3 nucleotide sequence: TGTGCCAGCAGCGTCTCCCGGACAGGCACCACCGGCACAGATACGCAGTATTTT.

The chain couples TRBV13 to TRBJ2-1; the match to TRBD2 covers 10 bases. The CDR3 has 15 residues. V was clipped by 5 bases and J by 3 bases; unmatched bases: 4. CDR1 and CDR2 (germline): PRHDT, FYEKMQ (reference sequence). CDR3 loop: CASSTPSGGYNEQFF. In nucleotides, the CDR3 is TGTGCCAGCAGCACACCTAGCGGGGGCTACAATGAGCAGTTCTTC.

This chain joins TRBV4-2 and TRBJ1-1, with D unclear. The germline CDR1 and CDR2 sequences are LGHNA and YNFKEQ. The CDR3 is 15 amino acids. Trimming took 1 base from V and 3 from J, leaving 12 bases between them. DNA for the CDR3: TGTGCCAGCAGCCAAGTTGTGGTCGGGGACACTGAAGCTTTCTTT. Its protein is CASSQVVVGDTEAFF.

This clone has a single count. The chain links TRBV19 to TRBJ2-1; D might be TRBD1 (5 bases). Germline-derived CDR1 and CDR2 are LNHDA and SQIVND (reference sequence). The length of the CDR3 is 13 residues. V dropped 4 bases and J dropped 5 bases, with 9 bases sitting between them. The CDR3 nucleotides are TGTGCCAGTAGTACCGACAGAAACAATGAGCAGTTCTTC. As protein: CASSTDRNNEQFF.

This chain connects TRBV29-1 to TRBJ2-7; maybe TRBD1 (6 bases). The CDR3 spans 14 residues. Germline V gene sequence: CDR1 SQVTM, CDR2 ANQGSEA. V lost 0 bases, J lost 3 bases, and 12 bases lay in between. The CDR3 DNA is TGCAGCGTTGAAGATCCTGGACAGCTCTACGAGCAGTACTTC. Translating gives CSVEDPGQLYEQYF.

This clone was observed a single time. V gene TRBV9 combines with J gene TRBJ2-1; possible D gene TRBD1, 6 bases. Trimming pared 3 bases from V and 7 bases from J, leaving 20 bases between. The CDR3 is 16 amino acids. Germline assignment: CDR1 SGDLS and CDR2 YYNGEE. The CDR3 reads CASSASGTPLGNEQFF. The CDR3 coding sequence is TGTGCCAGCAGCGCCTCCGGGACACCCCTCGGAAATGAGCAGTTCTTC.

The gene calls are TRBV9 and TRBJ2-7; D is tentatively TRBD1 or TRBD2 (5 bases each). The CDR3 has 14 residues. CDR1 SGDLS and CDR2 YYNGEE come from the germline V gene. Trimming cost V 4 bases and J 0 bases, with 11 bases left between them. The CDR3 loop is CASSYGAYSYEQYF. DNA for the CDR3: TGTGCCAGCAGCTACGGGGCTTACTCCTACGAGCAGTACTTC.

The chain recombines TRBV4-3 with TRBJ2-5; the D gene could be TRBD1 or TRBD2 (5 bases each). Judging by the DNA end, TRBJ2-7 fits better; the J call may be wrong. This CDR3 has 14 amino acids. Per germline, CDR1 LGHNA and CDR2 YSLEER. The CDR3 here is CASSHNRDPYEQYF. The CDR3 DNA reads as TGCGCCAGCAGCCATAACCGGGACCCCTACGAGCAGTACTTC.

The chain recombines TRBV7-9 with TRBJ1-4, with a tentative D call TRBD1 (6 bases). Germline lookup yields CDR1 SEHNR and CDR2 FQNEAQ (reference sequence). The CDR3 is 17 residues long. Trimming took off 4 bases at V and 0 bases at J, with 15 bases between the two ends. Here the CDR3 reads CASSSGQHRATNEKLFF. The CDR3 DNA reads TGTGCCAGCAGCTCAGGACAGCACCGTGCAACTAATGAAAAACTGTTTTTT.

CDR3 protein: CASSFEPTYSTDTQYF. The CDR3 DNA follows: TGTGCCAGCAGCTTTGAACCCACCTACAGCACAGATACGCAGTATTTT. The gene calls are TRBV7-3 and TRBJ2-3; D not resolved. The CDR3 sequence is 16 residues long. The germline V and J ends were trimmed by 3 bases and 0 bases, with 13 bases remaining between them. Germline V CDR1 and CDR2: SGHTA, FQGTGA.

The chain carries TRBV27 and TRBJ2-5; the match to TRBD1 covers 12 bases. The CDR3 length is 15 residues. Germline V gene lookup returns CDR1 MNHEY and CDR2 SMNVEV (reference sequence). The junction had 3 bases not matched to a gene; V was cut back by 2 bases and J by 5 bases. Written as DNA, the CDR3 is TGTGCCAGCAGTTTAGGGACAGGGGGCCGGGAGACCCAGTACTTC. This translates into CASSLGTGGRETQYF.

This clone was seen a single time. The genes are TRBV28 and TRBJ2-4, with 7 bases identical to TRBD1. There are 14 residues in the CDR3. Germline V gives CDR1 MDHEN, CDR2 SYDVKM. V dropped 6 bases and J dropped 5; count of bases not matched to a gene: 7. The CDR3 sequence: CASRNTGAENIQYF. The CDR3 DNA sequence: TGTGCCAGCAGAAATACAGGGGCGGAAAACATTCAGTACTTC.

The count of this clone is one. V and J are TRBV7-8 and TRBJ1-2; unclear D gene. The V and J ends lost 2 bases and 4 bases respectively, with 11 bases between them. CDR1 is SGHVS, CDR2 FQNEAQ, per germline. This CDR3 comprises 14 residues. For the CDR3, the DNA is TGTGCCAGCAGCTTATCCGGGTTCGGCTATGGCTACACCTTC. This gives the protein CASSLSGFGYGYTF.

This clone appeared a single time. This chain connects TRBV19 to TRBJ2-2; tentative D call: TRBD1 (6 bases). This CDR3 spans 16 amino acids. CDR1 and CDR2 from the germline V gene are LNHDA and SQIVND (reference sequence). Trimming left V 1 base short and J 3 bases short, with 12 bases between. The CDR3 DNA reads TGTGCCAGTAGTATAGGTCCACAGGGAGACACCGGGGAGCTGTTTTTT. Its protein is CASSIGPQGDTGELFF.

A single count supports this clone. The rearrangement uses TRBV7-3 and TRBJ2-7; 9 nucleotides agree with TRBD2. The CDR3 is 15 amino acids. V gave up 0 bases and J gave up 6 bases; unmatched junction bases: 6. The germline gives CDR1 SGHTA, CDR2 FQGTGA. The CDR3 is CASSLTGTSRSEQYF. CDR3 coding DNA: TGTGCCAGCAGCTTAACCGGGACTAGCCGGTCCGAGCAGTACTTC.